These T cell receptor beta chains were read from a single sample in a study of blood T cell repertoires in COVID-19. TCRdb's copy holds only in-frame clones and misses some; the assay was immunoSEQ multiplex PCR. This sample has fewer than 110,000 clones; 84% occur once, and the top ten carry around 4.4%. Sequencing input: peripheral blood. These receptors all stem from a human donor in a cohort sampled during active COVID-19. The CDR3 runs from the conserved cysteine through the conserved F or W. Fields, in order: J gene, V gene, CDR3 protein.

>TRBJ1-3|TRBV19
CASSNTGSSGNTIYF
>TRBJ1-5|TRBV6-6
CASSSIQQGPGQPQHF
>TRBJ1-2|TRBV25-1
CASSESGGNVLSGYTF
>TRBJ1-5|TRBV7-2
CASSLSPGSNQPQHF
>TRBJ2-1|TRBV7-8
CASSLGQGYEQFF
>TRBJ2-2|TRBV27
CASSLNTVPSGELFF
>TRBJ2-2|TRBV7-2
CASSLVGTGFTGELFF
>TRBJ1-1|TRBV3-1/TRBV3-2
CASSQRQAGITEAFF
>TRBJ2-7|TRBV11-2
CASSLGLYEQYF
>TRBJ2-3|TRBV2
CASLGGRRGTDTQYF
>TRBJ1-2|TRBV18
CASSPPQGNNYGYTF
>TRBJ2-3|TRBV19
CASSIRGPGLASDTQYF
>TRBJ1-3|TRBV7-2
CASSLGTPRSGNTIYF
>TRBJ2-7|TRBV11-2
CASSLVGGLTYEQYF